This T cell receptor (beta chain) was sequenced during a study of T-cell reconstitution after alpha-beta-depleted transplantation in children. The junction had 3 bases not matched to a gene; V was cut back by 3 bases and J by 2 bases. Looked up from germline, CDR1 is KGHDR and CDR2 is SFDVKD. The CDR3 covers 14 residues. This clonotype was found many times. TCRbeta library construction was performed incorporating unique molecular identifiers. In TCRdb, the PCR reads were re-called with MiXCR into one record per CDR3 protein. The table has hundreds of thousands of distinct CDR3 sequences, about an eighth seen once.

The sample here was PBMCs, taken before TCRalphabeta/CD19-depleted stem cell transplant. This clonotype originated in a girl aged 2 to 9 with congenital amegakaryocytic thrombocytopenia, due to receive a stem cell transplant. V is TRBV24-1 and J is TRBJ2-7; 7 bases align to TRBD2. CDR3 sequence reads: CATSDRTSPYEQYF. The CDR3 nucleotides are TGTGCCACCAGTGATCGGACTAGTCCCTACGAGCAGTACTTC.